These T cell receptor beta chains were read from a single sample in a study of monozygotic twins with cystic fibrosis. Repertoires were generated with immunoSEQ multiplex PCR, while TCRdb's copy carries only in-frame clones and drops some. The sample lists approximately 20,000 clones, 97% seen once, with 0.12% to 0.15% in the top ten. The material sequenced was blood. The receptors were sampled from a girl aged 10 to 17 with cystic fibrosis. Both conserved end residues are part of each CDR3. The order of the fields is D gene, V gene, J gene, clone size, CDR3 length, CDR3 protein, CDR3 DNA. A D gene is named only where the DNA matches it firmly. Expanded clones are given a class, and other clones once, few, many or no size at all.

>.|TRBV7-2|TRBJ1-1|.|14
CASSLAGPNTEAFF
TGTGCCAGCAGCTTAGCAGGGCCGAACACTGAAGCTTTCTTT
>.|TRBV6-1|TRBJ1-4|.|17
CASSEEFWGRFNEKLFF
TGTGCCAGCAGTGAAGAGTTCTGGGGGCGTTTTAATGAAAAACTGTTTTTT
>TRBD1|TRBV9|TRBJ2-7|few|14
CASSPQTGGHEQYF
TGTGCCAGCAGCCCGCAGACAGGGGGCCACGAGCAGTACTTC
>TRBD1|TRBV4-1|TRBJ2-7|.|11
CASGNRGTQYF
TGCGCCAGCGGGAACAGGGGGACGCAGTACTTC
>.|TRBV4-1|TRBJ1-5|.|15
CASSGGLLDNQPQHF
TGCGCCAGCAGCGGAGGACTACTCGATAATCAGCCCCAGCATTTT
>TRBD2|TRBV7-9|TRBJ2-7|.|19
CASSLVSGYGLAGGSEQYF
TGTGCCAGCAGCTTAGTTTCGGGGTATGGACTAGCGGGAGGTTCCGAGCAGTACTTC
>TRBD2|TRBV7-6|TRBJ2-5|.|19
CASSPSLRGTSGTMGTQYF
TGTGCCAGCAGCCCTAGTTTAAGGGGGACTAGCGGGACTATGGGGACCCAGTACTTC
>TRBD2|TRBV7-2|TRBJ2-4|.|18
CASSPIGTSGLAKNIQYF
TGTGCCAGCAGCCCCATAGGGACTAGCGGATTAGCCAAAAACATTCAGTACTTC
>.|TRBV7-3|TRBJ2-3|.|15
CASSLTLSLTDTQYF
TGTGCCAGCAGCTTAACACTCAGCCTCACAGATACGCAGTATTTT
>TRBD1|TRBV9|TRBJ1-2|.|14
CASSVYGGQEGYTF
TGTGCCAGCAGCGTCTACGGTGGACAGGAGGGCTACACCTTC
>.|TRBV18|TRBJ1-1|.|12
CARLQGETEAFF
TGTGCCAGGCTACAGGGAGAAACTGAAGCTTTCTTT
>.|TRBV2|TRBJ2-1|once|15
CASSWLAGSINEQFF
TGTGCCAGCAGTTGGCTGGCCGGGAGTATCAATGAGCAGTTCTTC
>.|TRBV5-1|TRBJ2-5|.|10
CASGGETQYF
TGCGCCAGCGGGGGAGAGACCCAGTACTTC
>TRBD2|TRBV5-1|TRBJ2-2|.|18
CASSRGLAGGWEAGELFF
TGCGCCAGCAGCCGCGGACTAGCGGGAGGTTGGGAGGCCGGGGAGCTGTTTTTT
>.|TRBV13|TRBJ1-3|.|15
CASSLAALLPNTIYF
TGTGCCAGCAGCTTAGCGGCTTTACTGCCAAACACCATATATTTT